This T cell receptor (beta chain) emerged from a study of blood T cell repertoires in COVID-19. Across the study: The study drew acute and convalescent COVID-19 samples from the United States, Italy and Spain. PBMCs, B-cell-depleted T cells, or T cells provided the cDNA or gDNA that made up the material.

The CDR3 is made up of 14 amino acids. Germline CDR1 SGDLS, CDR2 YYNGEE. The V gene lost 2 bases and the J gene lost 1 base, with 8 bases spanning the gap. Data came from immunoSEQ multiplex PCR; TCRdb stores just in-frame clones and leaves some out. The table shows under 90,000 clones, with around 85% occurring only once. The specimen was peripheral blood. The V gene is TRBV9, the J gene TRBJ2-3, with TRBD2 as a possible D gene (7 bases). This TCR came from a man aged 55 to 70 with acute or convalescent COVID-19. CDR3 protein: CASSVRGRTDTQYF. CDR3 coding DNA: TGTGCCAGCAGCGTGCGGGGGCGCACAGATACGCAGTATTTT.